The clone carrying this T cell receptor beta chain was seen only once. The antigen remains undetermined. Clones were read by immunoSEQ multiplex PCR, and TCRdb kept only the in-frame ones, dropping some. This sample carries tens of thousands of clones, around 90% of them seen once, and the ten largest clones take roughly 0.8%. The record originates from a study of OX40 agonist ivuxolimab in advanced cancers. Study details: Patients treated during dose escalation were battling hepatocellular carcinoma, melanoma, renal cell or head and neck cancer. General study findings and limits: In the expanded peripheral T cells, antigen specificity was never determined.

The sample consisted of CD4+ or CD8+ T cells sorted from blood, taken in a trial of the OX40 agonist ivuxolimab. The receptor's source is an adult with an advanced solid tumor such as melanoma, head and neck, liver or kidney cancer.

CDR3 nucleotides: TGTGCCACCAGCATTGACTTGAGCTCCTACAATGAGCAGTTCTTC. It translates to CATSIDLSSYNEQFF. The chain links TRBV15 to TRBJ2-1; D is undetermined. V was shortened by 4 bases and J by 0 bases, with 10 bases between the two germline ends. The CDR3 length is 15 residues. CDR1 and CDR2 from the germline V gene are LNHNV and YYDKDF (reference sequence).